The 8 T cell receptor beta chains given below trace back to one sample, sequenced in a study of blood T cell repertoires in COVID-19. Data came from immunoSEQ multiplex PCR; TCRdb stores just in-frame clones and leaves some out. The sample lists over 200,000 clones, about 90% occurring once. The sequenced sample was peripheral blood. The receptors come from a man aged 18 to 30 with active or convalescent COVID-19.

The sample holds one count of this clone. Other DNA sequences from this sample encode an identical CDR3 as well. The gene calls are TRBV29-1 and TRBJ2-2, with unresolved D. V lost 7 bases and J lost 3, with 6 bases in between. Germline V CDR1 and CDR2: SQVTM, ANQGSEA. The CDR3 consists of 11 residues. CDR3 sequence: CSARDTGELFF. CDR3 nucleotide sequence: TGCAGCGCTCGGGACACCGGGGAGCTGTTTTTT.

V gene TRBV10-3 combines with J gene TRBJ2-7, with 7 bases fitting TRBD1. V dropped 11 bases and J dropped 2; count of bases not matched to a gene: 15. CDR1 ENHRY and CDR2 SYGVKD come from the germline V gene. This CDR3 is built from 15 residues. CDR3 nucleotides: TGTGCCGCCTCTTCCGGGACAGAAACCCCCTACGAGCAGTACTTC. Translated, it gives CAASSGTETPYEQYF.

The chain has TRBV27 and TRBJ2-1, with 10 bases identical to TRBD2. V gave up 10 bases and J gave up 7 bases; unmatched junction bases: 19. The CDR3 sequence is 17 residues long. Germline V lookup: CDR1 MNHEY, CDR2 SMNVEV (reference sequence). CDR3 nucleotides: TGTGCCACCGAGGCTAGCGGGAGAGCCGGAAGAGGTAATGAGCAGTTCTTC. The encoded protein is CATEASGRAGRGNEQFF.

This sequence joins TRBV4-2 and TRBJ2-2, with 10 bases lining up with TRBD1. Germline V gives CDR1 LGHNA, CDR2 YNFKEQ. After removal of 6 bases from V and 7 bases from J, the junction contained 11 bases not matched to a gene. CDR3 length equals 16 residues. The CDR3 loop is CASRITGTGVGGELFF. CDR3 coding DNA: TGTGCCAGCAGAATTACCGGGACAGGGGTTGGCGGGGAGCTGTTTTTT.

The rearrangement links TRBV5-1 to TRBJ1-1; the D gene is possibly TRBD1 (6 bases). Trimming pared 3 bases from V and 5 bases from J, leaving 8 bases between. The CDR3 totals 12 residues. The germline gives CDR1 SGHRS, CDR2 YFSETQ. The CDR3: CASSSQGTEAFF. The CDR3 nucleotides are TGCGCCAGCAGCTCTCAGGGGACTGAAGCTTTCTTT.

CDR3 DNA: TGTGCCAGCAGCCAAGGAGGCAGTCTTCGAAACACCATATATTTT. Amino acids: CASSQGGSLRNTIYF. V gene TRBV14 combines with J gene TRBJ1-3; D uncertain. The germline gives CDR1 SGHDN, CDR2 FVKESK. CDR3 length equals 15 residues. Trimming cost V 1 base and J 5 bases, with 12 bases left between them.

This sequence joins TRBV5-4 and TRBJ1-2; perhaps TRBD1 as D (6 bases). Germline assignment: CDR1 SGHNT and CDR2 YYREEE (reference sequence). Trimming removed 4 bases at V and 4 bases at J, with 14 bases between. The CDR3 runs 14 residues. The CDR3 DNA reads TGTGCCAGCAGCCTCATGGGGGCGGCCTATGGCTACACCTTC. It codes for CASSLMGAAYGYTF.

The rearrangement joins TRBV6-2 or TRBV6-3 to TRBJ1-1; the D is unclear. The CDR3 has 13 residues. With 2 bases removed from V and 5 bases from J, the gap between germline ends came to 9 bases. Germline CDR1 and CDR2: MNHEY and SVGEGT. The CDR3 protein is CASSYPTGTEAFF. The CDR3 region has the DNA TGTGCCAGCAGTTACCCCACCGGGACTGAAGCTTTCTTT.